This T cell receptor (beta chain) came from a study of blood T cell repertoires in COVID-19. Study-wide context: Sites across the United States, Italy and Spain contributed samples from acute and convalescent COVID-19. Nucleic acid was either cDNA or gDNA, and it came from T cells, B-cell-depleted T cells, or PBMCs.

Methods used by the authors: Reference gene primer amplification gave estimated nucleated cell counts. Method: immunoSEQ multiplex PCR; TCRdb's copy keeps in-frame clones and lacks some. That table gives V, J and clone size, and the DNA gave D and trimming. The data show 140,000 to 150,000 clones, approximately 88% seen once. Germline CDR1 and CDR2: PRHDT and FYEKMQ (reference sequence). Trimming stripped 4 bases from V and 3 bases from J, with 7 bases between. This CDR3 comprises 12 residues. The sequenced sample was peripheral blood. The receptor's source is a woman aged 50 to 65 with acute or convalescent COVID-19. This sequence joins TRBV13 and TRBJ2-7; perhaps TRBD2 as D (5 bases). The CDR3 DNA follows: TGTGCCAGCAGCTCGGGAAACTACGAGCAGTACTTC. This encodes CASSSGNYEQYF.